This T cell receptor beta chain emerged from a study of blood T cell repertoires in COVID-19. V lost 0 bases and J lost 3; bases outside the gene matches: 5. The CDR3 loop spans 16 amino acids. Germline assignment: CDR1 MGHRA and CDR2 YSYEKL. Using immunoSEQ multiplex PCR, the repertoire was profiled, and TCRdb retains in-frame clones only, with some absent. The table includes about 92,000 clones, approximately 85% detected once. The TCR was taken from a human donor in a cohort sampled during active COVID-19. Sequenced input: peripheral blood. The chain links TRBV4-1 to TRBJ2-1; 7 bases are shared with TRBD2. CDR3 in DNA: TGCGCCAGCAGCCAAGAAGGGGCTAGCGGCTACAATGAGCAGTTCTTC. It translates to CASSQEGASGYNEQFF.